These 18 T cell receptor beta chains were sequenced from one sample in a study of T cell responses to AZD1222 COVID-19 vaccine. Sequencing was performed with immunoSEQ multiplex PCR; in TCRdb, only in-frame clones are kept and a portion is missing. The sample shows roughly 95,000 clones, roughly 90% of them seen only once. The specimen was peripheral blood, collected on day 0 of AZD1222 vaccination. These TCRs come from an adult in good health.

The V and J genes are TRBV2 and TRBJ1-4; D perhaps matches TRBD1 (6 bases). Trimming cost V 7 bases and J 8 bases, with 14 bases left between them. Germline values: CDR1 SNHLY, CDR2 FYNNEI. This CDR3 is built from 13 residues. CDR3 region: CASTPGEEEKLFF. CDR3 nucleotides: TGTGCCAGCACTCCAGGGGAAGAGGAAAAACTGTTTTTT.

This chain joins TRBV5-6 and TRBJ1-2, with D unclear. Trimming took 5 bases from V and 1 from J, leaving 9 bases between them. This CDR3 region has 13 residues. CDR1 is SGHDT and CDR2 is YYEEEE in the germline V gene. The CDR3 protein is CASSLLLNYGYTF. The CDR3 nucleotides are TGTGCCAGCAGTTTGCTACTTAACTATGGCTACACCTTC.

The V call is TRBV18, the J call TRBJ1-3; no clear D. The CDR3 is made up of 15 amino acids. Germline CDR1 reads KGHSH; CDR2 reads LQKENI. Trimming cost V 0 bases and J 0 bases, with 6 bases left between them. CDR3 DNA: TGTGCCAGCTCACCACCTGCCGGCTCTGGAAACACCATATATTTT. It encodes CASSPPAGSGNTIYF.

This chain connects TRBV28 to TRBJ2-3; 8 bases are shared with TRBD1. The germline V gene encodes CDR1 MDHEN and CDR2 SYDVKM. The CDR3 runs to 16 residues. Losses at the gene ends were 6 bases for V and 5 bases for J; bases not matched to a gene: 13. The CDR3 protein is CASSSSWDRPKDTQYF. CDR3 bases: TGTGCCAGCAGCTCGTCCTGGGACAGGCCCAAAGATACGCAGTATTTT.

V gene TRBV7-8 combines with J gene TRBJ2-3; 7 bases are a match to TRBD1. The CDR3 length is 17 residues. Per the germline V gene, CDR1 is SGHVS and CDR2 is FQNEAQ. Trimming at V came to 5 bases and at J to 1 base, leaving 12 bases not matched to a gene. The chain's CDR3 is CASSPKLRQGGTDTQYF. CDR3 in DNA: TGTGCCAGCAGCCCCAAACTTCGACAGGGTGGCACAGATACGCAGTATTTT.

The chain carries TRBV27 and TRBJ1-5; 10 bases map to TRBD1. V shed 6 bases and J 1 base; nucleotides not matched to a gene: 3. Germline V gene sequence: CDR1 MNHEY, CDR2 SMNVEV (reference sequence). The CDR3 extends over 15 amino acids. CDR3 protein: CASSWTGGSNQPQHF. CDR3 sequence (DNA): TGTGCCAGCAGCTGGACAGGGGGAAGCAATCAGCCCCAGCATTTT.

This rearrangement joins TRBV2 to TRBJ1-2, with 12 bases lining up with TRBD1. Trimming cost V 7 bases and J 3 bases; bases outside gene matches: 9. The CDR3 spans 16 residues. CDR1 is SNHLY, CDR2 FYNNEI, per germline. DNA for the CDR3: TGTGCCAGCATTAGGGACAGGGGGCGTTTAGACTATGGCTACACCTTC. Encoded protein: CASIRDRGRLDYGYTF.

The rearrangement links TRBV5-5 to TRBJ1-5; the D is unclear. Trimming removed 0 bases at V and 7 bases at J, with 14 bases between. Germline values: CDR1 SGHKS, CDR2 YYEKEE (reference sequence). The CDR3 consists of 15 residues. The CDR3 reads CASSLALTHHQPQHF. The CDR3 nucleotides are TGTGCCAGCAGCTTGGCCCTAACCCATCACCAGCCCCAGCATTTT.

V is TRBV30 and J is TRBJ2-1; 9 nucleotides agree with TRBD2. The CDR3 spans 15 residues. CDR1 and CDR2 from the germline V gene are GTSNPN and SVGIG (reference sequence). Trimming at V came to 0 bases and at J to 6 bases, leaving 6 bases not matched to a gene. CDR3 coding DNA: TGTGCCTGGAGTGTAAATAGCGGGAGCTCCAATGAGCAGTTCTTC. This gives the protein CAWSVNSGSSNEQFF.

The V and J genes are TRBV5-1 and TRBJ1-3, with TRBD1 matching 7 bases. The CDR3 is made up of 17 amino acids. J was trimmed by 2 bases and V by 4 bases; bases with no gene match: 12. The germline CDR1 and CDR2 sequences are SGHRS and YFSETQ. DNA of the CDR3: TGCGCCAGCAGCCCTATTACAGGGGTCCCACCTGGAAACACCATATATTTT. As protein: CASSPITGVPPGNTIYF.

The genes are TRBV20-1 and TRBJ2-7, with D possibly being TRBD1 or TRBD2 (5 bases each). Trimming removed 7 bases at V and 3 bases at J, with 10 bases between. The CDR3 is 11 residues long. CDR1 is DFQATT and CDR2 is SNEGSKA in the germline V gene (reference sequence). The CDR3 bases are TGCAGTGTACGAGGGGACTACGAGCAGTACTTC. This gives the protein CSVRGDYEQYF.

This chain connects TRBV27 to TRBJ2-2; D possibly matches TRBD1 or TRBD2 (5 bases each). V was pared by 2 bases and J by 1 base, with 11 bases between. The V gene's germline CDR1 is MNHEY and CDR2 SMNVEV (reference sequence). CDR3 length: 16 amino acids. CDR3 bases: TGTGCCAGCAGTTTACTAGGGGCGGGGAACACCGGGGAGCTGTTTTTT. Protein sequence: CASSLLGAGNTGELFF.

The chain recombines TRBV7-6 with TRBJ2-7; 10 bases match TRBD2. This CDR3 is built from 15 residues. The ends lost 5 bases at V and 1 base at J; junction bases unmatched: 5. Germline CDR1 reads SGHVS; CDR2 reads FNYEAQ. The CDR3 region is CASSTKREGSYEQYF. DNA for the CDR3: TGTGCCAGCAGCACAAAGCGGGAGGGTTCCTACGAGCAGTACTTC.

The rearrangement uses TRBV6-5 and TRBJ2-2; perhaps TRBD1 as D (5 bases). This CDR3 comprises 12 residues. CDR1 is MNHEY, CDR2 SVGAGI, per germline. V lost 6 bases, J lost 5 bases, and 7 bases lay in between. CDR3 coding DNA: TGTGCCAGCAGGAGACAGACCGGGGAGCTGTTTTTT. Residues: CASRRQTGELFF.

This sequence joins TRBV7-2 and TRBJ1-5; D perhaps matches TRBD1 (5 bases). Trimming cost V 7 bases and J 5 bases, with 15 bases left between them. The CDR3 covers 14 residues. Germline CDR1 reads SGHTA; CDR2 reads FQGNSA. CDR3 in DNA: TGTGCCAGCACCCCGGTAGGGGTGGATCAGCCCCAGCATTTT. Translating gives CASTPVGVDQPQHF.

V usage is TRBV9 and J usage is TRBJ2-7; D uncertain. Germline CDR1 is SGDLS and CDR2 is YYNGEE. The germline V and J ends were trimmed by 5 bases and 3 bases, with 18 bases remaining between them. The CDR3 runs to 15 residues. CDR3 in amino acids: CASSLGFESFYEQYF. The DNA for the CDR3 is TGTGCCAGCAGTTTAGGGTTCGAGAGCTTCTACGAGCAGTACTTC.

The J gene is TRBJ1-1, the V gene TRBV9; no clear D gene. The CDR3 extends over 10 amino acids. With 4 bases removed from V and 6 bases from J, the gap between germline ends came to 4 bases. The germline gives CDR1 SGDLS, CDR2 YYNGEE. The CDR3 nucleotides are TGTGCCAGCAGCCCCTCTGAAGCTTTCTTT. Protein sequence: CASSPSEAFF.

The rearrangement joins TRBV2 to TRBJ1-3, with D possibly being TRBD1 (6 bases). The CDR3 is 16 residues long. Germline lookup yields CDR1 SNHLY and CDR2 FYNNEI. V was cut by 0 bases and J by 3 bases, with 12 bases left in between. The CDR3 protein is CASSEAPGHGGNTIYF. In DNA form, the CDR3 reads TGTGCCAGCAGTGAAGCCCCGGGACATGGTGGAAACACCATATATTTT.